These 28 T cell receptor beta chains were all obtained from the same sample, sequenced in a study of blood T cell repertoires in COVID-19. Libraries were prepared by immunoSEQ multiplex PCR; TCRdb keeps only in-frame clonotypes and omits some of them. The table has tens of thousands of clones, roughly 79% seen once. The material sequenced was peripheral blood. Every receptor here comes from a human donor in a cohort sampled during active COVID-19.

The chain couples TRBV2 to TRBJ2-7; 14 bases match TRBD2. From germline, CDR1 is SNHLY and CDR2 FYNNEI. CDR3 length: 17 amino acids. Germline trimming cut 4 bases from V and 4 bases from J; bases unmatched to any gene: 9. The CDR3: CASSASGTSGRMYEQYF. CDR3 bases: TGTGCCAGCAGTGCTTCCGGGACTAGCGGGAGAATGTACGAGCAGTACTTC.

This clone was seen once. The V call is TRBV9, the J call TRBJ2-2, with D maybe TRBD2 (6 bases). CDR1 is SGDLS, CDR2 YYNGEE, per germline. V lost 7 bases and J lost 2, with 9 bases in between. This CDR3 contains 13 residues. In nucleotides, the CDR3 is TGTGCCAGCGGAGGGTTCAACACCGGGGAGCTGTTTTTT. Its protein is CASGGFNTGELFF.

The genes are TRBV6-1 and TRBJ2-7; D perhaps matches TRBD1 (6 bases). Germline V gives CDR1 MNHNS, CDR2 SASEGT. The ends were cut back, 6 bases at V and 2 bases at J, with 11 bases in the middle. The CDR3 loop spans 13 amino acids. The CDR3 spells CASRQGFTYEQYF. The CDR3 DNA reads TGTGCCAGCAGACAGGGCTTTACCTACGAGCAGTACTTC.

DNA for the CDR3: TGTGCCAGCAGCGTTCGTCAGGGGGCGGCGGGTGAAAAACTGTTTTTT. Translated: CASSVRQGAAGEKLFF. The genes are TRBV13 and TRBJ1-4; TRBD1 agrees at 8 bases. Looked up from germline, CDR1 is PRHDT and CDR2 is FYEKMQ (reference sequence). This CDR3 is built from 16 residues. V shed 5 bases, J shed 7 bases, and the junction held 12 bases outside the gene matches.

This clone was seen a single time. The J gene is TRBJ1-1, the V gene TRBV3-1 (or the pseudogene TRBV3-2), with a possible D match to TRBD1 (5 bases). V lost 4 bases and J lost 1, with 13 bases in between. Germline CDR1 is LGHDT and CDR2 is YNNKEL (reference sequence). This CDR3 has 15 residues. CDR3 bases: TGTGCCAGCAGCCCTATCGCCGGGGGGAACACTGAAGCTTTCTTT. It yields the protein CASSPIAGGNTEAFF.

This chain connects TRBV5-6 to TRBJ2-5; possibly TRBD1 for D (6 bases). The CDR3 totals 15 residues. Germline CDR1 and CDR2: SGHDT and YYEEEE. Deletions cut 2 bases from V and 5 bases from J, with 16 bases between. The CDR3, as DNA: TGTGCCAGCAGCTTACCGGACAGACGATTGGAGACCCAGTACTTC. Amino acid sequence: CASSLPDRRLETQYF.

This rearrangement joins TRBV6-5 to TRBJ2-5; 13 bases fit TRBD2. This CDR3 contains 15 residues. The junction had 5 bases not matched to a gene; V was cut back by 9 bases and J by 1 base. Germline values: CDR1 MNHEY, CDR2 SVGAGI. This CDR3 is CASLRLAGGQETQYF. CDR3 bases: TGTGCCAGTCTTAGACTAGCGGGGGGCCAAGAGACCCAGTACTTC.

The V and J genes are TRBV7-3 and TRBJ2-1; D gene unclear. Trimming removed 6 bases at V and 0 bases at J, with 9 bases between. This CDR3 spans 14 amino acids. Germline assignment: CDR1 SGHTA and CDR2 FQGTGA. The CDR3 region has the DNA TGTGCCAGCAGGAGAGCGAGCTCCTACAATGAGCAGTTCTTC. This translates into CASRRASSYNEQFF.

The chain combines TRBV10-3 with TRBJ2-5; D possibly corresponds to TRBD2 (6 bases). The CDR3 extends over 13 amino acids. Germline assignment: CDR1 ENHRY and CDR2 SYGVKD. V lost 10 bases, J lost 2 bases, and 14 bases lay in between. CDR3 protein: CATGTGTQETQYF. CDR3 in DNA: TGTGCCACGGGGACTGGAACTCAAGAGACCCAGTACTTC.

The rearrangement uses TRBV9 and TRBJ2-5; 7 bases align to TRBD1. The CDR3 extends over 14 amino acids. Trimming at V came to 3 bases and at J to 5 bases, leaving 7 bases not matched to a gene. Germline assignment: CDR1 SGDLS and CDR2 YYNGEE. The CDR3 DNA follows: TGTGCCAGCAGCGCCCAGACAGGGCGTGAGACCCAGTACTTC. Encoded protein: CASSAQTGRETQYF.

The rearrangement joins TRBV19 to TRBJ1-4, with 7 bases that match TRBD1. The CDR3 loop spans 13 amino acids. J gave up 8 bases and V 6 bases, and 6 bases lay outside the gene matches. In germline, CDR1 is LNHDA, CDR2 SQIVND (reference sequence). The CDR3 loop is CASRGTDREKLFF. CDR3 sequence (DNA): TGTGCCAGTAGGGGGACAGATCGAGAAAAACTGTTTTTT.

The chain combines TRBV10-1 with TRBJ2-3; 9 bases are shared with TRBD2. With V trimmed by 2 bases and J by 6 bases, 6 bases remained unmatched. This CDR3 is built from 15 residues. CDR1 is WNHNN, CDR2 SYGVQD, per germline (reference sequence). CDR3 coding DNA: TGCGCCAGCAGTGAGAGCGGGAGGAGGGGGGATACGCAGTATTTT. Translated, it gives CASSESGRRGDTQYF.

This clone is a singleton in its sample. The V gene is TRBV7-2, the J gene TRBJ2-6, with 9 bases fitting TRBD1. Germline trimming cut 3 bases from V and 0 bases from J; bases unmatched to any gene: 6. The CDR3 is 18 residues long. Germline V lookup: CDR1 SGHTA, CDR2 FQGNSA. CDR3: CASSFTTGGFSGANVLTF. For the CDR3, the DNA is TGTGCCAGCAGCTTTACGACAGGGGGATTCTCTGGGGCCAACGTCCTGACTTTC.

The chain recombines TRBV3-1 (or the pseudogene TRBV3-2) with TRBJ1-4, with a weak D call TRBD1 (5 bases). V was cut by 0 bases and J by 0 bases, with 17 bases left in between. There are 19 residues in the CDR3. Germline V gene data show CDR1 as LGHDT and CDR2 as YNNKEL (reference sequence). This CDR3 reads CASSQEAAGPPTTNEKLFF. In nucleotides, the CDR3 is TGTGCCAGCAGCCAAGAAGCAGCAGGGCCCCCTACAACTAATGAAAAACTGTTTTTT.

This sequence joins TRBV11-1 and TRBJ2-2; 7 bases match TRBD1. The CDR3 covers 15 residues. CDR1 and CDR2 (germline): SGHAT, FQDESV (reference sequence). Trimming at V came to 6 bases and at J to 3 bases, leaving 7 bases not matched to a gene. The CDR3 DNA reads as TGTGCCAGCAGTTCCCGGACAGGTTACACCGGGGAGCTGTTTTTT. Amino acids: CASSSRTGYTGELFF.

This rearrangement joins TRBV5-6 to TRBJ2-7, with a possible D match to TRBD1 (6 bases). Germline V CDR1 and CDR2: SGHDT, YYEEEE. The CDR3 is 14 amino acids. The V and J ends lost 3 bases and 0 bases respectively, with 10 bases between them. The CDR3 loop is CASSSGASSYEQYF. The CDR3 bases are TGTGCCAGCAGCTCAGGGGCGAGCTCCTACGAGCAGTACTTC.

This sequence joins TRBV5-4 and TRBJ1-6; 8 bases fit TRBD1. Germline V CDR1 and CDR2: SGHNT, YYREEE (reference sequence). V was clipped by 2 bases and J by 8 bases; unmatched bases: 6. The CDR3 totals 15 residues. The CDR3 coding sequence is TGTGCCAGCAGCTTAACCGGGACAGGATATTCACCCCTCCACTTT. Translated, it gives CASSLTGTGYSPLHF.

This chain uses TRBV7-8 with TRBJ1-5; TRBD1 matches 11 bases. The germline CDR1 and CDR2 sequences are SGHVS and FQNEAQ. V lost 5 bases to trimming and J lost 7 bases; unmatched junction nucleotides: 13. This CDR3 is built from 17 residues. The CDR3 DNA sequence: TGTGCCAGCAGCATAGGAGGGACAGGGGGGAATCAGCAGCCCCAGCATTTT. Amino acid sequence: CASSIGGTGGNQQPQHF.

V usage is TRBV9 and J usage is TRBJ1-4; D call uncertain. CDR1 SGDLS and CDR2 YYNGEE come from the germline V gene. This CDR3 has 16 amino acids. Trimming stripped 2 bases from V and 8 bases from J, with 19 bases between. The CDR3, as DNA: TGTGCCAGCAGCGTTTCGGACTCTTTTAAAGGGGAAAAACTGTTTTTT. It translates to CASSVSDSFKGEKLFF.

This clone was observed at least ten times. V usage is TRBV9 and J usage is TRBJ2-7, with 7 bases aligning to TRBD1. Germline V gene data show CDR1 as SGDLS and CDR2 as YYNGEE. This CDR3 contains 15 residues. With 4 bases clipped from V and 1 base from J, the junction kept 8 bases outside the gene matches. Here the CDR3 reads CASSLTGDHSYEQYF. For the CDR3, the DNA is TGTGCCAGCAGCTTAACAGGGGATCATTCCTACGAGCAGTACTTC.

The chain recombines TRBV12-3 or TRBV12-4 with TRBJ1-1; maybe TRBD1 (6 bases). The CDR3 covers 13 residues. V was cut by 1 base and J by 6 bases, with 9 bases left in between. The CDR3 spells CASSLEGVSEAFF. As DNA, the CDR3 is TGTGCCAGCAGTTTAGAGGGGGTGTCTGAAGCTTTCTTT.

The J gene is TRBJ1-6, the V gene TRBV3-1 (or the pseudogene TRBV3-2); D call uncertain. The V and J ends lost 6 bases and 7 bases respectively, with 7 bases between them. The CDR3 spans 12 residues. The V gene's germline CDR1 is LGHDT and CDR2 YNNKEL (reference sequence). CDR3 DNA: TGTGCCAGCAGTAACTGGAATTCACCCCTCCACTTT. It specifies CASSNWNSPLHF.

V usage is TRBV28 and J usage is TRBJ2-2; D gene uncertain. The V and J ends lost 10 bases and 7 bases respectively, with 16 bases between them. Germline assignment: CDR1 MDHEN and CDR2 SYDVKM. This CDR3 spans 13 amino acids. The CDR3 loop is CANAASGNGELFF. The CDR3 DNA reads TGTGCCAACGCCGCGTCAGGCAACGGGGAGCTGTTTTTT.

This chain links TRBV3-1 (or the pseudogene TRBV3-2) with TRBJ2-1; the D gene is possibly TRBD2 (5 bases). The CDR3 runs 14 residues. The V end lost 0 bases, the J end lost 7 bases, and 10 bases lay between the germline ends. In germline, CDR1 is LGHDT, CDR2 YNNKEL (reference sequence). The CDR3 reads CASSQDLRGNEQFF. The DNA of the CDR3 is TGTGCCAGCAGCCAAGATCTCCGCGGGAATGAGCAGTTCTTC.

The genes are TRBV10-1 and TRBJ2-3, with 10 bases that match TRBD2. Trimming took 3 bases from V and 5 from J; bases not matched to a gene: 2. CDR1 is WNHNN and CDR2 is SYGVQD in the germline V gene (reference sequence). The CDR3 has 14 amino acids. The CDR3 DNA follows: TGCGCCAGCAGTGAAGCGGGAGGGATAGATACGCAGTATTTT. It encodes CASSEAGGIDTQYF.

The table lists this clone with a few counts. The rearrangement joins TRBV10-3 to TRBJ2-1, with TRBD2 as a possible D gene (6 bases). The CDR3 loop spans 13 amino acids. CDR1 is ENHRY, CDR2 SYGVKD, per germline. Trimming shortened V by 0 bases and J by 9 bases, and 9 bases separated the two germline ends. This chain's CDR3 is CAISESGLGEQFF. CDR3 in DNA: TGTGCCATCAGTGAGTCGGGACTGGGTGAGCAGTTCTTC.

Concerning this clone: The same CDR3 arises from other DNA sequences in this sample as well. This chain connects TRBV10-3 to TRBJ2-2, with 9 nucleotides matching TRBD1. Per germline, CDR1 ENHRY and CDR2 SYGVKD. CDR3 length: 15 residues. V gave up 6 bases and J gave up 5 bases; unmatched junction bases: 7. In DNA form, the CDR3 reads TGTGCCATCAGCCCGGGACAGGGAGGTACCGGGGAGCTGTTTTTT. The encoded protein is CAISPGQGGTGELFF.

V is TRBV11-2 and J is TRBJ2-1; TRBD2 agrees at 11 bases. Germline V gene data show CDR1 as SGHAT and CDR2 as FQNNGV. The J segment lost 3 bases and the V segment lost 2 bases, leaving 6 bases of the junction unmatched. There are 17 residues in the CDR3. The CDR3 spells CASSLLVAGGSYNEQFF. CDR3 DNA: TGTGCCAGCAGCTTATTGGTAGCGGGAGGGAGCTACAATGAGCAGTTCTTC.